Listed here are 21 T cell receptor beta chains from one sample, sequenced in a study of blood T cell repertoires in COVID-19. Profiled with immunoSEQ multiplex PCR; TCRdb holds only in-frame clones, not every one. The data contain roughly 290,000 clones, around 89% of them singletons. Specimen: peripheral blood. The source is a man aged 25 to 40 with acute or convalescent COVID-19.

This chain connects TRBV5-1 to TRBJ2-2; TRBD2 agrees at 9 bases. The CDR3 consists of 15 residues. After removal of 5 bases from V and 3 bases from J, the junction contained 5 bases not matched to a gene. The germline gives CDR1 SGHRS, CDR2 YFSETQ. CDR3 bases: TGCGCCAGCAGAAGAGTAGCGGGGGACACCGGGGAGCTGTTTTTT. Encoded protein: CASRRVAGDTGELFF.

The chain has TRBV6-5 and TRBJ1-3, with D unresolved. Germline loops: CDR1 MNHEY, CDR2 SVGAGI. The CDR3 loop spans 12 amino acids. Trimming took off 9 bases at V and 0 bases at J, with 6 bases between the two ends. The CDR3 DNA follows: TGTGCCAGTCGAGACTCTGGAAACACCATATATTTT. This sequence encodes CASRDSGNTIYF.

This chain connects TRBV6-5 to TRBJ2-7; 9 bases are a match to TRBD1. V lost 8 bases to trimming and J lost 4 bases; unmatched junction nucleotides: 9. Germline CDR1 is MNHEY and CDR2 is SVGAGI. This CDR3 comprises 14 residues. The CDR3 loop reads CASRRDRVIYEQYF. CDR3 bases: TGTGCCAGCCGCCGGGACAGGGTAATATACGAGCAGTACTTC.

This clone was seen just once. The chain combines TRBV5-6 with TRBJ1-2; the match to TRBD1 covers 7 bases. This CDR3 spans 15 amino acids. Germline V gives CDR1 SGHDT, CDR2 YYEEEE. Unmatched junction bases numbered 16, after V lost 6 bases and J lost 8 bases. The CDR3 region is CASILRSTGVGGYTF. The CDR3 DNA follows: TGTGCCAGCATCCTACGCTCCACAGGGGTAGGCGGCTACACCTTC.

V and J are TRBV2 and TRBJ1-4; tentative D call: TRBD1 (6 bases). This CDR3 has 16 residues. Germline V gives CDR1 SNHLY, CDR2 FYNNEI. V shed 3 bases and J shed 7 bases, with 18 bases lying between them. The CDR3 here is CASSDRPGQGSEKLFF. The CDR3 DNA sequence: TGTGCCAGCAGTGATCGTCCGGGGCAGGGGAGTGAAAAACTGTTTTTT.

J is TRBJ2-2 and V is TRBV19; 9 bases line up with TRBD1. CDR1 is LNHDA and CDR2 is SQIVND in the germline V gene (reference sequence). J lost 3 bases, V lost 3 bases, and 2 bases had no gene match. The CDR3 contains 15 residues. In DNA, the CDR3 is TGTGCCAGTAGTATGCGGACAGGGGACACCGGGGAGCTGTTTTTT. Translation: CASSMRTGDTGELFF.

The gene calls are TRBV7-3 and TRBJ2-2; 8 bases line up with TRBD1. This CDR3 spans 15 amino acids. Germline lookup yields CDR1 SGHTA and CDR2 FQGTGA. J was trimmed by 6 bases and V by 2 bases; bases with no gene match: 5. DNA for the CDR3: TGTGCCAGCAGCTTACAGGGGGCTGTGGCCGGGGAGCTGTTTTTT. This encodes CASSLQGAVAGELFF.

This chain connects TRBV6-5 to TRBJ2-1; D possibly corresponds to TRBD1 (6 bases). Per germline, CDR1 MNHEY and CDR2 SVGAGI. The CDR3 sequence is 13 residues long. The V end was cut by 0 bases, the J end by 7 bases, with 7 bases between. In DNA form, the CDR3 reads TGTGCCAGCAGTTACTCTACAGGGAATGAGCAGTTCTTC. Translated, it gives CASSYSTGNEQFF.

A few counts support this clone. This rearrangement joins TRBV19 to TRBJ1-4, with 9 bases fitting TRBD1. This CDR3 spans 16 amino acids. Trimming cost V 4 bases and J 6 bases; bases outside gene matches: 9. Germline lookup yields CDR1 LNHDA and CDR2 SQIVND (reference sequence). CDR3 bases: TGTGCCAGTAGTACTCCTCCGGGACAGGGCTATGAAAAACTGTTTTTT. Its translation: CASSTPPGQGYEKLFF. The variable domain in full, with the rest retrieved from reference TRBV19 and TRBJ1-4, is DGGITQSPKYLFRKEGQNVTLSCEQNLNHDAMYWYRQDPGQGLRLIYYSQIVNDFQKGDIAEGYSVSREKKESFPLTVTSAQKNPTAFYLCASSTPPGQGYEKLFFGSGTQLSVL.

V is TRBV6-5 and J is TRBJ2-1; 11 nucleotides agree with TRBD2. V gave up 5 bases and J gave up 7 bases; unmatched junction bases: 7. Germline lookup yields CDR1 MNHEY and CDR2 SVGAGI. This CDR3 spans 15 amino acids. This chain's CDR3 is CASSLSGGDGNEQFF. The CDR3 coding sequence is TGTGCCAGCAGTCTTAGCGGGGGGGATGGGAATGAGCAGTTCTTC.

The chain couples TRBV5-4 to TRBJ2-7; 7 nucleotides agree with TRBD1. The CDR3 is 14 amino acids. Germline V gene lookup returns CDR1 SGHNT and CDR2 YYREEE (reference sequence). V was clipped by 5 bases and J by 2 bases; unmatched bases: 7. DNA for the CDR3: TGTGCCAGCAGTTCGAGGGACAGTACCTACGAGCAGTACTTC. Its protein product is CASSSRDSTYEQYF.

V is TRBV5-1 and J is TRBJ2-2, with D possibly matching TRBD1 (6 bases). The CDR3 totals 14 residues. V was clipped by 6 bases and J by 0 bases, with 9 bases between them. The V gene's germline CDR1 is SGHRS and CDR2 YFSETQ. CDR3 amino acids: CASKDSANTGELFF. The DNA of the CDR3 is TGCGCCAGCAAGGACAGCGCGAACACCGGGGAGCTGTTTTTT. The whole variable domain, filled in from reference TRBV5-1 and TRBJ2-2, reads KAGVTQTPRYLIKTRGQQVTLSCSPISGHRSVSWYQQTPGQGLQFLFEYFSETQRNKGNFPGRFSGRQFSNSRSEMNVSTLELGDSALYLCASKDSANTGELFFGEGSRLTVL.

V and J are TRBV2 and TRBJ2-3; maybe TRBD2 (7 bases). The length of the CDR3 is 16 residues. Germline V gene sequence: CDR1 SNHLY, CDR2 FYNNEI. V was cut by 4 bases and J by 3 bases, with 17 bases left in between. This CDR3 reads CASSGLAGQGTDTQYF. The CDR3 DNA is TGTGCCAGCAGTGGGTTAGCGGGCCAGGGGACAGATACGCAGTATTTT.

V and J are TRBV10-3 and TRBJ2-1; a possible D gene is TRBD2 (5 bases). The germline V gene has CDR1 ENHRY and CDR2 SYGVKD. Deletions cut 2 bases from V and 6 bases from J, with 17 bases between. The CDR3 runs to 16 residues. CDR3 sequence (DNA): TGTGCCATCAGTGAGCTTACGCTAGCAACCAGCAATGAGCAGTTCTTC. Amino acids: CAISELTLATSNEQFF.

The J gene is TRBJ1-6, the V gene TRBV27, with D tentatively TRBD1 (5 bases). Germline V lookup: CDR1 MNHEY, CDR2 SMNVEV (reference sequence). Trimming stripped 5 bases from V and 10 bases from J, with 15 bases between. The CDR3 totals 14 residues. CDR3 sequence (DNA): TGTGCCAGCAGTCTAGGGGTGGGTACCTCACCCCTCCACTTT. It is translated as CASSLGVGTSPLHF.

This clone occurred a few times. The rearrangement joins TRBV28 to TRBJ1-3; D is perhaps TRBD1 (5 bases). The germline V gene encodes CDR1 MDHEN and CDR2 SYDVKM. Trimming took 8 bases from V and 4 from J, leaving 15 bases between them. This CDR3 comprises 14 residues. CDR3 amino acids: CASLTGATGNTIYF. The CDR3 DNA reads TGTGCCAGCCTAACTGGGGCGACAGGAAACACCATATATTTT. Full variable domain (rest looked up from reference TRBV28 and TRBJ1-3): DVKVTQSSRYLVKRTGEKVFLECVQDMDHENMFWYRQDPGLGLRLIYFSYDVKMKEKGDIPEGYSVSREKKERFSLILESASTNQTSMYLCASLTGATGNTIYFGEGSWLTVV.

The count of this clone is one. V and J are TRBV6-2 or TRBV6-3 and TRBJ1-2; 7 bases are shared with TRBD1. The CDR3 sequence is 14 residues long. Germline trimming cut 6 bases from V and 4 bases from J; bases unmatched to any gene: 8. Germline V gives CDR1 MNHEY, CDR2 SVGEGT. The CDR3 loop is CASSRNRDSYGYTF. The CDR3, as DNA: TGTGCCAGCAGCCGTAACCGGGACAGCTATGGCTACACCTTC.

The chain recombines TRBV27 with TRBJ2-3, with 8 nucleotides matching TRBD1. J was trimmed by 1 base and V by 2 bases; bases with no gene match: 8. There are 17 residues in the CDR3. Per the germline V gene, CDR1 is MNHEY and CDR2 is SMNVEV (reference sequence). The CDR3 coding sequence is TGTGCCAGCAGTTTACGGACAGGGACTTCGGGCACAGATACGCAGTATTTT. Encoded protein: CASSLRTGTSGTDTQYF.

The chain recombines TRBV11-2 with TRBJ1-3; D is undetermined. Germline V gene lookup returns CDR1 SGHAT and CDR2 FQNNGV. V was shortened by 0 bases and J by 0 bases, with 6 bases between the two germline ends. The CDR3 loop spans 15 amino acids. The CDR3 DNA reads as TGTGCCAGCAGCTTAGATCGGGTCTCTGGAAACACCATATATTTT. Amino acids: CASSLDRVSGNTIYF.

The chain employs TRBV28 and TRBJ2-1; D not resolved. This CDR3 comprises 13 residues. Germline CDR1 and CDR2: MDHEN and SYDVKM. Trimming cost V 6 bases and J 8 bases, with 14 bases left between them. In nucleotides, the CDR3 is TGTGCCAGCAGCTCCCTGCAGGTCCATGAGCAGTTCTTC. Its protein product is CASSSLQVHEQFF.

CDR3 DNA sequence: TGTGCCAGCAGCGTAGCGGCAGGGGGCGACTATGGCTACACCTTC. This codes for CASSVAAGGDYGYTF. The chain recombines TRBV9 with TRBJ1-2; 8 bases fit TRBD1. This CDR3 comprises 15 residues. Germline lookup yields CDR1 SGDLS and CDR2 YYNGEE. V trimming: 0 bases; J trimming: 3 bases; junction bases outside the gene matches: 4.